These 24 T cell receptor beta chains were all obtained from the same sample, sequenced in a study of beta chain features in type 1 diabetes. TCRB transcripts that were expressed got sequenced, as all of the isolated RNA had been reverse transcribed. Sequencing used immunoSEQ multiplex PCR; TCRdb keeps in-frame clones, though not all of them. The data hold about 140,000 clones, with 9% to 10% observed a single time. Sequencing was done on a sample of central memory CD4+ T cells from blood. Receptors originate from a middle-aged woman in good health.

This clone was counted only a few times. The genes are TRBV15 and TRBJ2-5; D perhaps matches TRBD2 (5 bases). V lost 0 bases and J lost 9, with 17 bases in between. This CDR3 has 15 residues. Germline CDR1 reads LNHNV; CDR2 reads YYDKDF (reference sequence). In nucleotides, the CDR3 is TGTGCCACCAGCAGAGATCGGCGGGTTAGAGTGGCCCAGTACTTC. It translates to CATSRDRRVRVAQYF.

The table lists this clone with a few counts. V gene TRBV11-2 combines with J gene TRBJ2-5; 9 bases are a match to TRBD2. CDR3 length: 14 residues. Germline values: CDR1 SGHAT, CDR2 FQNNGV. J was trimmed by 5 bases and V by 5 bases; bases with no gene match: 6. CDR3 loop: CASSPAGGRETQYF. CDR3 nucleotides: TGTGCCAGCAGCCCAGCGGGGGGCAGGGAGACCCAGTACTTC.

The rearrangement joins TRBV5-1 to TRBJ2-7; D is undetermined. CDR1 and CDR2 from the germline V gene are SGHRS and YFSETQ. Trimming cost V 0 bases and J 5 bases, with 12 bases left between them. The CDR3 loop spans 14 amino acids. The CDR3 sequence is CASSLGLGNHEQYF. CDR3 DNA sequence: TGCGCCAGCAGCTTGGGACTGGGTAACCACGAGCAGTACTTC.

The chain employs TRBV7-2 and TRBJ2-3, with D perhaps matching TRBD2 (7 bases). This CDR3 is 16 amino acids long. From germline, CDR1 is SGHTA and CDR2 FQGNSA. Trimming removed 9 bases from V and 0 bases from J, with 19 bases in between. The CDR3, as DNA: TGTGCCAGTTTCGAACCGGGGGGCTACAGCACAGATACGCAGTATTTT. Translated: CASFEPGGYSTDTQYF.

This CDR3 is CASSGQGFNQPQHF. For the CDR3, the DNA is TGTGCCAGCAGTGGACAGGGGTTCAATCAGCCCCAGCATTTT. The chain is built from TRBV27 and TRBJ1-5, with 9 bases aligning to TRBD1. The CDR3 is 14 amino acids. In germline, CDR1 is MNHEY, CDR2 SMNVEV (reference sequence). Germline trimming cut 5 bases from V and 3 bases from J; bases unmatched to any gene: 2.

The chain joins TRBV5-8 to TRBJ2-7; the match to TRBD1 covers 9 bases. There are 15 residues in the CDR3. CDR1 is SGHTS, CDR2 YDEGEE, per germline. Losses at the gene ends were 2 bases for V and 0 bases for J; bases not matched to a gene: 3. CDR3 nucleotide sequence: TGTGCCAGCAGCTTAGGGACAGGGATCTCCTACGAGCAGTACTTC. It specifies CASSLGTGISYEQYF.

The chain recombines TRBV9 with TRBJ2-5, with a weak D call TRBD1 (6 bases). CDR3 size: 15 residues. Per the germline V gene, CDR1 is SGDLS and CDR2 is YYNGEE. V lost 6 bases and J 2 bases, leaving 17 bases between the germline ends. As DNA, the CDR3 is TGTGCCAGCACCCCCTCGACAGGAGCTCAAGAGACCCAGTACTTC. Its translation is CASTPSTGAQETQYF.

This clone has just a few counts. This sequence joins TRBV2 and TRBJ2-7; D not resolved. This CDR3 region has 12 residues. Germline values: CDR1 SNHLY, CDR2 FYNNEI. With 5 bases removed from V and 3 bases from J, the gap between germline ends came to 8 bases. The CDR3 DNA reads TGTGCCAGCAGTCGGAGAGACTACGAGCAGTACTTC. Translation: CASSRRDYEQYF.

V is TRBV19 and J is TRBJ1-2; weak D call: TRBD1 (5 bases). This CDR3 comprises 12 residues. V was pared by 8 bases and J by 3 bases, with 10 bases between. Germline CDR1 is LNHDA and CDR2 is SQIVND (reference sequence). CDR3 loop: CASERQHYGYTF. The CDR3 bases are TGTGCCAGTGAACGACAGCACTATGGCTACACCTTC. Variable domain in full (rest from reference TRBV19 and TRBJ1-2): DGGITQSPKYLFRKEGQNVTLSCEQNLNHDAMYWYRQDPGQGLRLIYYSQIVNDFQKGDIAEGYSVSREKKESFPLTVTSAQKNPTAFYLCASERQHYGYTFGSGTRLTVV.

V is TRBV5-4 and J is TRBJ2-7, with D unresolved. The CDR3 covers 16 residues. Germline-derived CDR1 and CDR2 are SGHNT and YYREEE (reference sequence). Trimming removed 4 bases from V and 0 bases from J, with 17 bases in between. This CDR3 reads CASSPPPPSSSYEQYF. The CDR3 region has the DNA TGTGCCAGCAGCCCACCACCCCCTTCGAGCTCCTACGAGCAGTACTTC.

V and J are TRBV9 and TRBJ1-2; D is perhaps TRBD1 (6 bases). The germline CDR1 and CDR2 sequences are SGDLS and YYNGEE. The germline V and J ends were trimmed by 3 bases and 7 bases, with 16 bases remaining between them. This CDR3 spans 14 amino acids. The CDR3 DNA is TGTGCCAGCAGCGCGAACGGACAGCTGGGTGGCTACACCTTC. Translation gives CASSANGQLGGYTF. The full variable domain, its missing parts supplied by reference TRBV9 and TRBJ1-2, is DSGVTQTPKHLITATGQRVTLRCSPRSGDLSVYWYQQSLDQGLQFLIQYYNGEERAKGNILERFSAQQFPDLHSELNLSSLELGDSALYFCASSANGQLGGYTFGSGTRLTVV.

This clone was detected a few times. J is TRBJ1-3 and V is TRBV7-2; D may be TRBD1 (6 bases). In germline, CDR1 is SGHTA, CDR2 FQGNSA. The CDR3 spans 15 residues. The V end was cut by 8 bases, the J end by 1 base, with 15 bases between. The chain's CDR3 is CASSPGGHSGNTIYF. The CDR3 DNA reads as TGTGCCAGCTCGCCGGGGGGCCATTCTGGAAACACCATATATTTT.

This clone was seen more than once but under ten times. The V call is TRBV7-2, the J call TRBJ2-5, with 11 bases that match TRBD2. The CDR3 covers 16 residues. V lost 0 bases to trimming and J lost 5 bases; unmatched junction nucleotides: 5. Germline assignment: CDR1 SGHTA and CDR2 FQGNSA. Here the CDR3 reads CASSLASSGGRETQYF. The CDR3 coding sequence is TGTGCCAGCAGCTTAGCGTCTAGCGGGGGGAGGGAGACCCAGTACTTC. Drawing the rest from reference TRBV7-2 and TRBJ2-5, the complete variable domain is GAGVSQSPSNKVTEKGKDVELRCDPISGHTALYWYRQSLGQGLEFLIYFQGNSAPDKSGLPSDRFSAERTGGSVSTLTIQRTQQEDSAVYLCASSLASSGGRETQYFGPGTRLLVL.

This clone appeared a few times. The V call is TRBV6-1, the J call TRBJ1-1; possible D gene TRBD1, 6 bases. The V end lost 8 bases, the J end lost 4 bases, and 8 bases lay between the germline ends. Germline V gene sequence: CDR1 MNHNS, CDR2 SASEGT. The CDR3 extends over 11 amino acids. The CDR3 loop reads CASYRVTEAFF. The CDR3 DNA sequence: TGTGCCAGCTACAGGGTCACTGAAGCTTTCTTT.

The genes are TRBV5-1 and TRBJ2-5, with D perhaps TRBD2 (5 bases). Trimming stripped 4 bases from V and 5 bases from J, with 24 bases between. Looked up from germline, CDR1 is SGHRS and CDR2 is YFSETQ. The CDR3 extends over 17 amino acids. CDR3 DNA: TGCGCCAGCAGCCAAGAAGTTACACCGAGGGTGGAGGAGACCCAGTACTTC. Translating gives CASSQEVTPRVEETQYF.

This chain connects TRBV2 to TRBJ1-4; D unclear. The CDR3 is 16 residues long. Germline CDR1 and CDR2: SNHLY and FYNNEI. V gave up 5 bases and J gave up 0 bases, with 13 bases separating them. The CDR3 here is CASSPVERATNEKLFF. DNA for the CDR3: TGTGCCAGCAGTCCGGTTGAGAGAGCAACTAATGAAAAACTGTTTTTT.

This clone has just a few counts. The CDR3 protein is CASAPAGTGPETQYF. DNA of the CDR3: TGTGCCAGCGCCCCAGCGGGGACAGGGCCAGAGACCCAGTACTTC. V and J are TRBV21-1 and TRBJ2-5; the table's TRBD1 call for D was not verified on the DNA. TRBV21-1 is flagged as a pseudogene. This CDR3 is 15 amino acids long.

The chain links TRBV7-2 to TRBJ2-1; D is possibly TRBD1 (6 bases). The length of the CDR3 is 14 residues. V was pared by 3 bases and J by 7 bases, with 13 bases between. Germline-derived CDR1 and CDR2 are SGHTA and FQGNSA. DNA of the CDR3: TGTGCCAGCAGCTTTGTTGAGGGGGTGAATGAGCAGTTCTTC. Encoded protein: CASSFVEGVNEQFF. The variable domain in full, with the rest retrieved from reference TRBV7-2 and TRBJ2-1, is GAGVSQSPSNKVTEKGKDVELRCDPISGHTALYWYRQSLGQGLEFLIYFQGNSAPDKSGLPSDRFSAERTGGSVSTLTIQRTQQEDSAVYLCASSFVEGVNEQFFGPGTRLTVL.

In its sample, this clone was seen a few times. This rearrangement joins TRBV6-5 to TRBJ1-1, with 7 bases that match TRBD1. The CDR3 has 16 residues. Germline-derived CDR1 and CDR2 are MNHEY and SVGAGI. V was pared by 0 bases and J by 3 bases, with 7 bases of the junction left unmatched. This CDR3 reads CASSYSVPGGYTEAFF. In DNA, the CDR3 is TGTGCCAGCAGTTACTCTGTCCCAGGGGGGTACACTGAAGCTTTCTTT.

A few counts support this clone. This chain uses TRBV2 with TRBJ1-1; D not resolved. The V and J ends lost 2 bases and 9 bases respectively, with 10 bases between them. The V gene's germline CDR1 is SNHLY and CDR2 FYNNEI. The CDR3 totals 12 residues. The CDR3 protein is CASSERMEKAFF. CDR3 DNA sequence: TGTGCCAGCAGTGAACGGATGGAGAAAGCTTTCTTT.

In its sample, this clone was seen a few times. The gene calls are TRBV5-1 and TRBJ1-2; tentatively, D is TRBD1 (6 bases). This CDR3 is 14 amino acids long. In germline, CDR1 is SGHRS, CDR2 YFSETQ. V shed 0 bases and J shed 8 bases, with 14 bases lying between them. The DNA for the CDR3 is TGCGCCAGCAGCTTGGAGAGTGGGGGCTGGGGCTACACCTTC. Amino acids: CASSLESGGWGYTF.

This clone was seen a handful of times. The chain uses TRBV7-2 and TRBJ2-6; TRBD2 agrees at 8 bases. CDR3 length: 17 residues. V lost 5 bases and J lost 3; bases outside the gene matches: 9. Germline V gene data show CDR1 as SGHTA and CDR2 as FQGNSA. DNA for the CDR3: TGTGCCAGCAGCCCCCAGAGCGGGGGACGTGGGGCCAACGTCCTGACTTTC. Its protein product is CASSPQSGGRGANVLTF.

This clone was seen a handful of times. V is TRBV5-5 and J is TRBJ2-5, with TRBD1 identical over 8 bases. The V segment lost 4 bases and the J segment 4 bases; nucleotides outside the gene matches: 9. Germline loops: CDR1 SGHKS, CDR2 YYEKEE (reference sequence). The CDR3 runs to 15 residues. CDR3 sequence reads: CASSPPPGGLETQYF. The DNA of the CDR3 is TGTGCCAGCAGCCCACCCCCAGGGGGCCTAGAGACCCAGTACTTC.

This chain connects TRBV7-2 to TRBJ1-2, with 7 bases aligning to TRBD1. Looked up from germline, CDR1 is SGHTA and CDR2 is FQGNSA. V lost 3 bases and J lost 1; bases outside the gene matches: 11. The CDR3 length is 17 residues. The CDR3 DNA sequence: TGTGCCAGCAGCTTCTCGGCAGGGGGGTTCCTTAACTATGGCTACACCTTC. Amino acid sequence: CASSFSAGGFLNYGYTF.